The clone carrying this TCR beta chain is a singleton in its sample. Its antigen is not known. 13 Jbeta primers and 60 Vbeta primers were used for the PCR. Some clones are missing from TCRdb's copy, which holds only in-frame ones; the method was immunoSEQ multiplex PCR. Of 150,000 to 200,000 clones detected, just over 75% appear once; the ten largest clones hold roughly 0.99%. Germline values: CDR1 MGHRA, CDR2 YSYEKL. The CDR3 has 16 amino acids. V shed 4 bases and J shed 3 bases, with 19 bases lying between them. The data belong to a study of cytomegalovirus exposure and HLA in healthy donors. Study-level information: About 84% of roughly 430 genotyped donors fell in the Caucasian-associated ancestry cluster. Regarding the study as a whole: A later analysis reportedly identified an Asian-associated ancestry cluster as carrying fewer N-insertions than the roughly 700-donor mean. TCR association rates varied by HLA locus in a later analysis, with DRB1 highest and HLA-C lowest.

This receptor was obtained from a woman in her forties in good health and CMV-seronegative. The chain employs TRBV4-1 and TRBJ2-7; a weak D match, TRBD1 (5 bases). Sequencing input: PBMCs. The CDR3 DNA follows: TGCGCCAGCAGCCCCGAAGGCAGGGCCCGACACTACGAGCAGTACTTC. Encoded protein: CASSPEGRARHYEQYF.